The rows below give T cell receptor beta chains drawn from one sample of a study of blood T cell repertoires in COVID-19. Clones were sequenced by immunoSEQ multiplex PCR, and TCRdb holds only the in-frame ones, with some missing. The sample contains 200,000 to 250,000 clones, 70% to 90% of which appear only once. The specimen was peripheral blood. The origin of the receptors is a man aged 45-65 years with acute or convalescent COVID-19. CDR3s include the opening cysteine and the closing phenylalanine or tryptophan. The order of the fields is clone size, V gene, CDR3 protein. Clone size, where shown, is once, few, many, or a class for clones that have expanded.

clone size: -; V gene: TRBV3-1/TRBV3-2; CDR3 protein: CASSQEPRGIYEQYF
clone size: -; V gene: TRBV11-3; CDR3 protein: CASSLTWSSGANVLTF
clone size: few; V gene: TRBV5-1; CDR3 protein: CASSSDSSSYEQYF
clone size: once; V gene: TRBV7-3; CDR3 protein: CASSWNRADTQYF
clone size: -; V gene: TRBV27; CDR3 protein: CASRATVGLNTEAFF
clone size: -; V gene: TRBV4-1; CDR3 protein: CASTSSGAPLGYGYTF
clone size: -; V gene: TRBV5-1; CDR3 protein: CASTQGAGTGNTIYF
clone size: few; V gene: TRBV2; CDR3 protein: CASRSTQNRNEAFF
clone size: once; V gene: TRBV5-1; CDR3 protein: CASSLSLLSYNEQFF
clone size: -; V gene: TRBV12-3/TRBV12-4; CDR3 protein: CASSLQRIAEQYF
clone size: -; V gene: TRBV5-1; CDR3 protein: CASSSNSAGELFF
clone size: -; V gene: TRBV5-1; CDR3 protein: CASSLLQNYEQYF
clone size: once; V gene: TRBV5-1; CDR3 protein: CASSPTVTVSGVDNEQFF
clone size: -; V gene: TRBV27; CDR3 protein: CASRLMSDISNQPQHF
clone size: -; V gene: TRBV7-2; CDR3 protein: CASSFVWGGTDTQYF
clone size: -; V gene: TRBV5-1; CDR3 protein: CASNRGITLNTGELFF
clone size: -; V gene: TRBV19; CDR3 protein: CASSSGQGVTQPQHF
clone size: few; V gene: TRBV14; CDR3 protein: CASSQGFTITGELFF
clone size: -; V gene: TRBV7-6; CDR3 protein: CASSPPRRGVQETQYF
clone size: -; V gene: TRBV6-2/TRBV6-3; CDR3 protein: CASSPYSSTDTQYF
clone size: few; V gene: TRBV6-5; CDR3 protein: CASSYQGFNYGYTF
clone size: -; V gene: TRBV7-9; CDR3 protein: CASSPGTGGSGPQHF
clone size: -; V gene: TRBV2; CDR3 protein: CASGQGAAGEKLFF
clone size: -; V gene: TRBV11-3; CDR3 protein: CASSPGQGSYEQYF
clone size: -; V gene: TRBV6-1; CDR3 protein: CASKAPTGAGEQFF
clone size: -; V gene: TRBV4-1; CDR3 protein: CASSQMSVNQPQHF
clone size: -; V gene: TRBV14; CDR3 protein: CASSLAGGFQETQYF
clone size: once; V gene: TRBV11-2; CDR3 protein: CASSLTTTGTGGSTEAFF
clone size: -; V gene: TRBV9; CDR3 protein: CASSPRTGALEQYF
clone size: -; V gene: TRBV2; CDR3 protein: CALQRTRITGELFF
clone size: -; V gene: TRBV12-3/TRBV12-4; CDR3 protein: CASSLTANYGYTF
clone size: -; V gene: TRBV27; CDR3 protein: CASRSEAYNSPLHF
clone size: -; V gene: TRBV7-9; CDR3 protein: CASSPLGEKLFF
clone size: -; V gene: TRBV2; CDR3 protein: CASSQLAEEQFF
clone size: -; V gene: TRBV5-1; CDR3 protein: CASSIGQGGPDTQYF
clone size: once; V gene: TRBV11-2; CDR3 protein: CASSFSVATTPGAEAFF
clone size: -; V gene: TRBV3-1/TRBV3-2; CDR3 protein: CASSPGERNTEAFF
clone size: -; V gene: TRBV19; CDR3 protein: CASSDSGTGGEKLFF
clone size: -; V gene: TRBV4-1; CDR3 protein: CASSQGRLVEGEKLFF
clone size: once; V gene: TRBV5-1; CDR3 protein: CASSYPTGATDTQYF